Below, 10 T cell receptor beta chains from the same sample are listed, as sequenced in a study of blood T cells in healthy people across ages. Then a second PCR, running about 6 to 12 cycles, was carried out with a sample-barcoded 5' primer and a J-beta primer mix. Each CDR3 protein is one row after TCRdb ran MiXCR on the 5' RACE reads. The sample comprises 660,000 or so distinct CDR3 sequences, under 65% of which are singletons, and approximately 37% rests with the top ten. The specimen sequenced was blood. The receptors derive from a man aged 55 to 70 in good health.

In its sample, this clonotype was seen a few times. The chain is built from TRBV6-5 and TRBJ2-1; 7 nucleotides line up with TRBD2. This CDR3 region has 14 residues. In germline, CDR1 is MNHEY, CDR2 SVGAGI. The J segment lost 4 bases and the V segment lost 4 bases, leaving 4 bases of the junction unmatched. In nucleotides, the CDR3 is TGTGCCAGCAGTTGGGGGGGGGGTTACAATGAGCAGTTCTTC. This sequence encodes CASSWGGGYNEQFF.

This clonotype appeared many times. Relative to the germline gene, one junction end is altered; a read error may explain this. J is TRBJ2-7 and V is TRBV7-2, with unresolved D. The CDR3 runs to 13 residues. Germline-derived CDR1 and CDR2 are SGHTA and FQGNSA. The DNA of the CDR3 is TGTGCCAGCAGCGTAGCCCCAGCCTACGAGCAGTACTTC. It yields the protein CASSVAPAYEQYF. The full variable domain, rest sourced from reference TRBV7-2 and TRBJ2-7, is GAGVSQSPSNKVTEKGKDVELRCDPISGHTALYWYRQSLGQGLEFLIYFQGNSAPDKSGLPSDRFSAERTGGSVSTLTIQRTQQEDSAVYLCASSVAPAYEQYFGPGTRLTVT.

CDR3 sequence reads: CASRRRTEVKEQFF. In DNA, the CDR3 is TGTGCCAGCAGACGGAGGACAGAGGTTAAGGAGCAGTTCTTC. The V and J genes are TRBV12-3 or TRBV12-4 and TRBJ2-1; D may be TRBD1 (6 bases). The CDR3 is 14 amino acids. Trimming cost V 6 bases and J 10 bases, with 19 bases left between them.

This chain joins TRBV4-1 and TRBJ2-7; TRBD1 matches at 10 bases. CDR1 MGHRA and CDR2 YSYEKL come from the germline V gene. The length of the CDR3 is 15 residues. The J segment lost 7 bases and the V segment lost 3 bases, leaving 9 bases of the junction unmatched. CDR3 sequence: CASSQPRDRGPEQYF. CDR3 DNA sequence: TGCGCCAGCAGCCAGCCCCGGGACAGGGGTCCTGAGCAGTACTTC.

This clonotype has a handful of counts. This sequence joins TRBV29-1 and TRBJ2-1; 10 bases align to TRBD1. The V and J ends lost 2 bases and 7 bases, in that order; junction bases with no gene match: 2. Germline lookup yields CDR1 SQVTM and CDR2 ANQGSEA. CDR3 length: 13 residues. CDR3 sequence: CSVERTGGNEQFF. The DNA of the CDR3 is TGCAGCGTTGAAAGGACAGGGGGGAATGAGCAGTTCTTC.

The genes are TRBV4-2 and TRBJ2-6, with 9 bases that match TRBD1. The CDR3 is made up of 18 amino acids. The J segment lost 0 bases and the V segment lost 3 bases, leaving 6 bases of the junction unmatched. From germline, CDR1 is LGHNA and CDR2 YNFKEQ. The CDR3 loop is CASSHRDRESSGANVLTF. The CDR3 bases are TGTGCCAGCAGCCACCGGGACAGGGAGAGCTCTGGGGCCAACGTCCTGACTTTC.

This clonotype came up once. This rearrangement joins TRBV12-3 or TRBV12-4 to TRBJ2-3, with D possibly matching TRBD1 (5 bases). V lost 7 bases and J 4 bases, leaving 18 bases between the germline ends. The CDR3 loop spans 15 amino acids. In nucleotides, the CDR3 is TGTGCCAGCACCTCGTGGGGTTTAGGGGCAGATACGCAGTATTTT. Its translation: CASTSWGLGADTQYF.

The V call is TRBV9, the J call TRBJ2-1, with 8 bases lining up with TRBD1. The J segment lost 9 bases and the V segment lost 3 bases, leaving 5 bases of the junction unmatched. This CDR3 is 13 amino acids long. Germline CDR1 SGDLS, CDR2 YYNGEE. The CDR3 bases are TGTGCCAGCAGCGCCCAGGGGGCGGGTGAGCAGTTCTTC. As protein: CASSAQGAGEQFF.

The sample holds a few counts of this clonotype. The V call is TRBV2, the J call TRBJ2-7; TRBD2 might be the D (5 bases). The V end was cut by 8 bases, the J end by 4 bases, with 21 bases between. This CDR3 region has 15 residues. In germline, CDR1 is SNHLY, CDR2 FYNNEI. The CDR3 loop is CASQLSAGDFYEQYF. The DNA for the CDR3 is TGTGCCAGCCAACTTAGCGCAGGTGACTTTTACGAGCAGTACTTC.

This clonotype was seen ten or more times. The rearrangement uses TRBV25-1 and TRBJ2-3; 7 bases agree with TRBD1. Germline V lookup: CDR1 MGHDK, CDR2 SYGVNS. The CDR3 consists of 15 residues. The V gene end was trimmed by 8 bases and the J gene end by 6 bases; junction bases not matched to a gene: 14. CDR3 coding DNA: TGTGCCAGCGGTTCGACAGGGAGCTTCTTGGATACGCAGTATTTT. Its protein is CASGSTGSFLDTQYF. Full variable domain (missing parts from reference TRBV25-1 and TRBJ2-3): EADIYQTPRYLVIGTGKKITLECSQTMGHDKMYWYQQDPGMELHLIHYSYGVNSTEKGDLSSESTVSRIRTEHFPLTLESARPSHTSQYLCASGSTGSFLDTQYFGPGTRLTVL.